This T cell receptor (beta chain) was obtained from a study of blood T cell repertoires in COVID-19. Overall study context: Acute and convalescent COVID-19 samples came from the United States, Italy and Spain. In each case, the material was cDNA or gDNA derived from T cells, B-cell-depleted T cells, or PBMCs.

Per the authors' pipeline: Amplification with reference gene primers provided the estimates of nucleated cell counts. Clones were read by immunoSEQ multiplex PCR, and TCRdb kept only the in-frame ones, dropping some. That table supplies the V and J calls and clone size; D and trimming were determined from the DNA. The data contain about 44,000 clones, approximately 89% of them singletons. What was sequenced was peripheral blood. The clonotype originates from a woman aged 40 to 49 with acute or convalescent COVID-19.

CDR3: CASSRASGSYNEQFF. The CDR3 bases are TGTGCCAGCAGCCGGGCTAGCGGGAGCTACAATGAGCAGTTCTTC. The rearrangement uses TRBV5-5 and TRBJ2-1, with 10 nucleotides matching TRBD2. Unmatched junction bases numbered 4, after V lost 4 bases and J lost 3 bases. Germline CDR1 and CDR2: SGHKS and YYEKEE (reference sequence). The CDR3 sequence is 15 residues long.